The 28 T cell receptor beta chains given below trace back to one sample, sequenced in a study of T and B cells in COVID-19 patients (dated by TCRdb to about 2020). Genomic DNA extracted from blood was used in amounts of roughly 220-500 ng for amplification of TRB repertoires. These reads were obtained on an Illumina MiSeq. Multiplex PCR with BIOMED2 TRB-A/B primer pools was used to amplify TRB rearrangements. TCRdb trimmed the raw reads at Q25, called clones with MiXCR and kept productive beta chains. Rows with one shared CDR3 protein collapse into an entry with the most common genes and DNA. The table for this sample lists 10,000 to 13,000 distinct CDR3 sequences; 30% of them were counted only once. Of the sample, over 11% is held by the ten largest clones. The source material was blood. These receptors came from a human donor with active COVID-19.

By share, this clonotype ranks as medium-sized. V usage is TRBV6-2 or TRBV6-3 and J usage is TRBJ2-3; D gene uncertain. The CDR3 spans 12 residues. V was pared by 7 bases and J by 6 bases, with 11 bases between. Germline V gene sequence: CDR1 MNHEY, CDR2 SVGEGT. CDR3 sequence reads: CASTNMADTQYF. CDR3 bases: TGTGCCAGCACGAACATGGCGGATACGCAGTATTTT.

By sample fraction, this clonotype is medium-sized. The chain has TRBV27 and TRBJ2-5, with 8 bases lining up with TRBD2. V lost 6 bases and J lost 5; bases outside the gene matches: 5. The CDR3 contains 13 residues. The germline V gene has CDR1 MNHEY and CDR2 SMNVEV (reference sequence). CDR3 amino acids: CASSLGRVETQYF. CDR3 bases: TGTGCCAGCAGCCTCGGGAGGGTTGAGACCCAGTACTTC.

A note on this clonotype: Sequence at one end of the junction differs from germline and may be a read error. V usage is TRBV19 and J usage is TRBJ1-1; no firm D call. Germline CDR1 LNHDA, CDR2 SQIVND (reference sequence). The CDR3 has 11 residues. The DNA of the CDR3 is TGTGCCAGTAACAAGAACACTGTAGCTTTCTTT. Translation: CASNKNTVAFF. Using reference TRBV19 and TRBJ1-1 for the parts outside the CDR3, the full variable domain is DGGITQSPKYLFRKEGQNVTLSCEQNLNHDAMYWYRQDPGQGLRLIYYSQIVNDFQKGDIAEGYSVSREKKESFPLTVTSAQKNPTAFYLCASNKNTVAFFGQGTRLTVV.

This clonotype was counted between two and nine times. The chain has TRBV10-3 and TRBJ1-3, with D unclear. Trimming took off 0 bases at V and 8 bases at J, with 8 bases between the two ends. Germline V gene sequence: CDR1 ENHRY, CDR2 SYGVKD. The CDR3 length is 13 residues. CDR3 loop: CAISESGEHTIYF. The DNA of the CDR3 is TGTGCCATCAGTGAGTCTGGCGAACACACCATATATTTT.

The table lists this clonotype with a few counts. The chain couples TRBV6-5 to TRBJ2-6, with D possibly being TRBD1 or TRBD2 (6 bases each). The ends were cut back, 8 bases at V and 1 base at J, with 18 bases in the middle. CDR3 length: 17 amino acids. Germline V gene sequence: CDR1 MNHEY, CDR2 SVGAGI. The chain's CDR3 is CASAPGGPLSGANVLTF. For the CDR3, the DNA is TGTGCCAGCGCCCCCGGGGGCCCTTTATCTGGGGCCAACGTCCTGACTTTC.

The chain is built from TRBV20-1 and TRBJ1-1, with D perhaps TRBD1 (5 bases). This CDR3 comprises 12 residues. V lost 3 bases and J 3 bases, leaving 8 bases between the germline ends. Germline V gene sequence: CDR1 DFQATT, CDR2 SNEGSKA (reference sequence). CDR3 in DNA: TGCAGTGCTAGGGAGGGGTACACTGAAGCTTTCTTT. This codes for CSAREGYTEAFF.

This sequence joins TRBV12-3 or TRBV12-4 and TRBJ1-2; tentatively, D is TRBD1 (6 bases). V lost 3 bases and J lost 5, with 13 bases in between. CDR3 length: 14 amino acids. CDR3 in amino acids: CASSLGGAGYGYTF. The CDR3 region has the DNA TGTGCCAGCAGTTTGGGGGGCGCCGGTTATGGCTACACCTTC.

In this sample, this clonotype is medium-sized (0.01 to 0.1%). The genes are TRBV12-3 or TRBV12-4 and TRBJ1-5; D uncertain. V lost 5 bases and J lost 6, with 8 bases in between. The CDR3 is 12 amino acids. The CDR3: CASSNGIQPQHF. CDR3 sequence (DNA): TGTGCCAGCAGTAACGGGATTCAGCCCCAGCATTTT.

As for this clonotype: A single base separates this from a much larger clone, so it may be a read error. Here the CDR3 reads CASSPPGKERNEQYF. The CDR3 nucleotides are TGTGCCAGCTCACCACCGGGCAAGGAACGGAACGAGCAGTACTTC. The rearrangement uses TRBV18 and TRBJ2-7; D not resolved. In germline, CDR1 is KGHSH, CDR2 LQKENI. This CDR3 spans 15 amino acids. V lost 0 bases and J 5 bases, leaving 14 bases between the germline ends.

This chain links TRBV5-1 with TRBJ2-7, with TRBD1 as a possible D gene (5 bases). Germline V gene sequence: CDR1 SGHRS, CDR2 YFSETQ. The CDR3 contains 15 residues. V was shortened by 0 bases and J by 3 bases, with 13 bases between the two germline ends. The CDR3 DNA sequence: TGCGCCAGCAGCTTGGCTGGCAGGGTCATCTACGAGCAGTACTTC. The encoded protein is CASSLAGRVIYEQYF. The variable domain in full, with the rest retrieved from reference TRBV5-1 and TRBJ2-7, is KAGVTQTPRYLIKTRGQQVTLSCSPISGHRSVSWYQQTPGQGLQFLFEYFSETQRNKGNFPGRFSGRQFSNSRSEMNVSTLELGDSALYLCASSLAGRVIYEQYFGPGTRLTVT.

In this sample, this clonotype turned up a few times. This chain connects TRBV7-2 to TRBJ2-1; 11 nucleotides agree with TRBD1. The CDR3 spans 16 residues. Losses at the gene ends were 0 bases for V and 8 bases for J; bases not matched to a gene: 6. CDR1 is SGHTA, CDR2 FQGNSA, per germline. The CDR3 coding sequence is TGTGCCAGCAGCTTAGCGCTAGGGACAGGGGGGGATGAGCAGTTCTTC. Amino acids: CASSLALGTGGDEQFF.

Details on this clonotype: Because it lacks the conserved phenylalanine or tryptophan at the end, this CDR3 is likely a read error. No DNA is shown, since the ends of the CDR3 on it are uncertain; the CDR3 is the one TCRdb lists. CDR3 in amino acids: CSGKVKGRAGGKAKEG. The chain carries TRBV29-1 and TRBJ2-3; TRBD2 reflects the table's D call only, with no check against the DNA. Including both end residues, the CDR3 is 16 amino acids long. Germline loops: CDR1 SQVTM, CDR2 ANQGSEA.

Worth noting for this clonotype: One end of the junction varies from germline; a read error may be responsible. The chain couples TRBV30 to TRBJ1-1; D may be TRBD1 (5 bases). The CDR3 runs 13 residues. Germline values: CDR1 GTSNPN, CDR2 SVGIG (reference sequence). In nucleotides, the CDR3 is TGTGTCTGGAGTCGGCGGCAAAGGGGTGAAGCTTTCTTT. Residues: CVWSRRQRGEAFF.

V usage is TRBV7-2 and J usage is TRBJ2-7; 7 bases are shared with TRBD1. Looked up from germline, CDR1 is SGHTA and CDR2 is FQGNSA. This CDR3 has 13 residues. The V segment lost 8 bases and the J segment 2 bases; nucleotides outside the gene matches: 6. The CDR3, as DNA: TGTGCCAGCGGAAGGGACAGAACCTACGAGCAGTACTTC. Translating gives CASGRDRTYEQYF.

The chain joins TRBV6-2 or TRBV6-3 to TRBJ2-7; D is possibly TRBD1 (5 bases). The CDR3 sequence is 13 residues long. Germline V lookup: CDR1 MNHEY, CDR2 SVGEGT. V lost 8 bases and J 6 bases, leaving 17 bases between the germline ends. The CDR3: CASLTMDKPEQYF. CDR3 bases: TGTGCCAGCCTAACAATGGACAAGCCCGAGCAGTACTTC.

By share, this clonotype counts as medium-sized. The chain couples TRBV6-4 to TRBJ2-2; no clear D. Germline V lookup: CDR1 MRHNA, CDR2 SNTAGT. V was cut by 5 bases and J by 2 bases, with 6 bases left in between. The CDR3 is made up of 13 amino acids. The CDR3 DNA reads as TGTGCCAGCAGTTACGACAACACCGGGGAGCTGTTTTTT. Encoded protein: CASSYDNTGELFF.

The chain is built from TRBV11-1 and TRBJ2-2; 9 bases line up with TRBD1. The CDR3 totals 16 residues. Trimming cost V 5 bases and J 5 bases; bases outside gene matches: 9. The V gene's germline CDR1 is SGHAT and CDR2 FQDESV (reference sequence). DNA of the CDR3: TGTGCCAGCAGCGGGTGGACAGGGGCGCGAACCGGGGAGCTGTTTTTT. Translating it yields CASSGWTGARTGELFF.

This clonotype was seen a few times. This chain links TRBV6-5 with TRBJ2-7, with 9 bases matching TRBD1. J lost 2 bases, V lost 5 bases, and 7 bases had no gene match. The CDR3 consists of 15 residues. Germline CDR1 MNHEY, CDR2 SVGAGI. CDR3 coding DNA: TGTGCCAGCAGTAATGGACAGGGGCGAACCTACGAGCAGTACTTC. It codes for CASSNGQGRTYEQYF.

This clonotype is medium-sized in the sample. DNA for the CDR3: TGTGCCAGCAGTAATAGACAGGGCCAAGAGACCCAGTACTTC. It translates to CASSNRQGQETQYF. This chain connects TRBV27 to TRBJ2-5, with TRBD1 matching over 7 bases. The CDR3 runs 14 residues. The junction had 4 bases not matched to a gene; V was cut back by 5 bases and J by 1 base. Germline CDR1 MNHEY, CDR2 SMNVEV (reference sequence).

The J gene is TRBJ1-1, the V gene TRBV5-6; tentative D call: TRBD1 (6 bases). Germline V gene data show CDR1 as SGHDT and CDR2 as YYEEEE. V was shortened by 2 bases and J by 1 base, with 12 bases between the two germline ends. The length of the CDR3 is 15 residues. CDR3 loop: CASSFGGAGNTEAFF. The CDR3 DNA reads TGTGCCAGCAGCTTTGGGGGGGCGGGGAACACTGAAGCTTTCTTT.

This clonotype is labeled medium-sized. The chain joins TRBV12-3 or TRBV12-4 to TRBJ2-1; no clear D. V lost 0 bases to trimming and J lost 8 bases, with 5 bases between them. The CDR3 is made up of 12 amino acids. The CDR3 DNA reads TGTGCCAGCAGTTTAGCGGTAGATGAGCAGTTCTTC. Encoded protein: CASSLAVDEQFF.

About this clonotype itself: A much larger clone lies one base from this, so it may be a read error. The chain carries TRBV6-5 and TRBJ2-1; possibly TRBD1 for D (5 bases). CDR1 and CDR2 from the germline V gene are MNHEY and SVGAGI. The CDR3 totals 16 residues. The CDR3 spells CASSYSLGEYYNEKFF. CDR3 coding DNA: TGTGCCAGCAGTTACTCCTTAGGGGAATACTACAATGAGAAGTTCTTC.

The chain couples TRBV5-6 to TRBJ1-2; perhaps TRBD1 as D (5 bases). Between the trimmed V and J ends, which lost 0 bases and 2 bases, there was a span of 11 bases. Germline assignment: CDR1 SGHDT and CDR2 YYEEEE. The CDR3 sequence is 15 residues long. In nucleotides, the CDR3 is TGTGCCAGCAGCTTGGTTTCCGCAGGGAACTATGGCTACACCTTC. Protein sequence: CASSLVSAGNYGYTF.

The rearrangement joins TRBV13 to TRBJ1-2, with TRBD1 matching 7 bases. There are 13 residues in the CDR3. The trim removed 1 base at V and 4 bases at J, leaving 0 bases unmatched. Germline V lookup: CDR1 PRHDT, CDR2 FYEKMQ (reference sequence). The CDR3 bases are TGTGCCAGCAGCTTAGCAGGGGGCTATGGCTACACCTTC. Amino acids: CASSLAGGYGYTF.

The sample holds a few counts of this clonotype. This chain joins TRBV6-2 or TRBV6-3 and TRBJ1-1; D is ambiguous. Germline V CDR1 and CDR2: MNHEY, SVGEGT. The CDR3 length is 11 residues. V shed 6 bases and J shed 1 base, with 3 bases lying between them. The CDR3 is CASRGNTEAFF. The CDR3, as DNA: TGTGCCAGCAGAGGGAACACTGAAGCTTTCTTT.

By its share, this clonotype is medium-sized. DNA of the CDR3: TGTGCCACCGGAAGGGGACAGGGGGCAACAGATACGCAGTATTTT. Translating gives CATGRGQGATDTQYF. The chain links TRBV15 to TRBJ2-3, with 12 bases that match TRBD1. After removal of 8 bases from V and 3 bases from J, the junction contained 6 bases not matched to a gene. Germline V gene sequence: CDR1 LNHNV, CDR2 YYDKDF (reference sequence). The CDR3 length is 15 residues.

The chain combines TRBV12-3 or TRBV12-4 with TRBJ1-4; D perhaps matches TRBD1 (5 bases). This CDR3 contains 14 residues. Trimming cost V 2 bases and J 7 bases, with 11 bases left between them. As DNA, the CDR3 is TGTGCCAGCAGTTTACCCCCAGGGATTGAAAAACTGTTTTTT. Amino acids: CASSLPPGIEKLFF.

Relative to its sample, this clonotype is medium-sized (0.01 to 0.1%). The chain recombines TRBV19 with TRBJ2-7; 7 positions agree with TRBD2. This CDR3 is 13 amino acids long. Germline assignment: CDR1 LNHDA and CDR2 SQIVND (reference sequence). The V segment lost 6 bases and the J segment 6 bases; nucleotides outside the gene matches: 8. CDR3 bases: TGTGCCAGTAGCCCGGGACTACCTTCCGAGCAGTACTTC. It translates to CASSPGLPSEQYF.